The 27 T cell receptor beta chains below were found in one sample sequenced in a study of CD8 T cells in seronegative destructive rheumatoid arthritis. Clones were read by immunoSEQ multiplex PCR, and TCRdb kept only the in-frame ones, dropping some. This sample yields 13,000 or so clones, of which roughly four fifths are seen a single time; about 30% belongs to the top ten. Sequences were obtained from CD8+ T cells from blood. Every receptor here comes from a woman between 30 and 55 years old with seronegative destructive rheumatoid arthritis.

The chain links TRBV27 to TRBJ1-5; 7 nucleotides line up with TRBD1. J was trimmed by 5 bases and V by 6 bases; bases with no gene match: 10. Germline assignment: CDR1 MNHEY and CDR2 SMNVEV (reference sequence). The CDR3 covers 15 residues. This chain's CDR3 is CASSPRQGPDQPQHF. As DNA, the CDR3 is TGTGCCAGCAGCCCCCGACAGGGCCCCGATCAGCCCCAGCATTTT.

J is TRBJ2-1 and V is TRBV27, with D perhaps matching TRBD1 (6 bases). Germline assignment: CDR1 MNHEY and CDR2 SMNVEV (reference sequence). The CDR3 consists of 14 residues. V dropped 5 bases and J dropped 4 bases, with 12 bases sitting between them. The CDR3 DNA sequence: TGTGCCAGCAGTAGCTGGGACAAGTACAATGAGCAGTTCTTC. This translates into CASSSWDKYNEQFF.

V is TRBV7-9 and J is TRBJ1-2; D unclear. The CDR3 extends over 12 amino acids. Trimming took off 8 bases at V and 3 bases at J, with 10 bases between the two ends. Germline CDR1 is SEHNR and CDR2 is FQNEAQ (reference sequence). The CDR3 is CASAGGDYGYTF. CDR3 in DNA: TGTGCCAGCGCCGGAGGCGACTATGGCTACACCTTC.

This chain connects TRBV4-1 to TRBJ2-5; 8 bases are shared with TRBD2. J lost 0 bases, V lost 1 base, and 4 bases had no gene match. The CDR3 spans 16 residues. In germline, CDR1 is MGHRA, CDR2 YSYEKL. The chain's CDR3 is CASSQVKRGHQETQYF. The CDR3 DNA reads as TGCGCCAGCAGCCAAGTTAAGCGGGGGCACCAAGAGACCCAGTACTTC.

The V call is TRBV9, the J call TRBJ1-6, with 9 positions matching TRBD1. CDR1 is SGDLS and CDR2 is YYNGEE in the germline V gene. CDR3 length: 15 amino acids. V dropped 3 bases and J dropped 7; count of bases not matched to a gene: 5. CDR3 coding DNA: TGTGCCAGCAGCGAGACAGGGGGTTGGAATTCACCCCTCCACTTT. This codes for CASSETGGWNSPLHF.

The rearrangement uses TRBV28 and TRBJ2-7; D may be TRBD1 (6 bases). Germline V gene data show CDR1 as MDHEN and CDR2 as SYDVKM. This CDR3 is built from 12 residues. The ends were cut back, 2 bases at V and 5 bases at J, with 7 bases in the middle. The DNA of the CDR3 is TGTGCCAGCAGTTTAAACAGGGACGAGCAGTACGTC. This translates into CASSLNRDEQYV.

The count of this clone is one. V is TRBV9 and J is TRBJ2-2; D gene unclear. The ends were cut back, 0 bases at V and 7 bases at J, with 7 bases in the middle. The CDR3 extends over 13 amino acids. Germline CDR1 and CDR2: SGDLS and YYNGEE. The CDR3 is CASSVVESGELFF. The CDR3 DNA reads TGTGCCAGCAGCGTAGTAGAGAGCGGGGAGCTGTTTTTT.

The chain employs TRBV4-1 and TRBJ1-1; D call uncertain. This CDR3 is built from 14 residues. V lost 0 bases to trimming and J lost 4 bases, with 9 bases between them. Germline lookup yields CDR1 MGHRA and CDR2 YSYEKL. The CDR3 loop reads CASSQDGTATEAFF. In DNA form, the CDR3 reads TGCGCCAGCAGCCAAGATGGAACAGCCACTGAAGCTTTCTTT.

The rearrangement uses TRBV2 and TRBJ2-7, with 7 bases matching TRBD1. CDR1 is SNHLY, CDR2 FYNNEI, per germline. Germline trimming cut 6 bases from V and 4 bases from J; bases unmatched to any gene: 9. CDR3 length equals 14 residues. The CDR3 DNA is TGTGCCAGCAGAGACAGGGAAATTCCGTACGAGCAGTACTTC. It codes for CASRDREIPYEQYF.

The V call is TRBV6-5, the J call TRBJ1-1, with a possible D match to TRBD1 (6 bases). The germline V and J ends were trimmed by 5 bases and 7 bases, with 8 bases remaining between them. CDR3 length equals 11 residues. Germline CDR1 MNHEY, CDR2 SVGAGI. The CDR3 is CASSQGHEAFF. The CDR3 DNA sequence: TGTGCCAGCAGTCAGGGACATGAAGCTTTCTTT.

The V gene is TRBV6-1, the J gene TRBJ1-4; 8 bases fit TRBD1. V shed 8 bases, J shed 5 bases, and the junction held 10 bases outside the gene matches. Looked up from germline, CDR1 is MNHNS and CDR2 is SASEGT. This CDR3 is 15 amino acids long. The CDR3 loop reads CASSRSRTGNEKLFF. The CDR3 coding sequence is TGTGCCAGCTCAAGGTCCAGGACAGGGAATGAAAAACTGTTTTTT.

This clone was seen just once. The rearrangement links TRBV7-8 to TRBJ2-5, with D perhaps TRBD2 (6 bases). Germline V gene lookup returns CDR1 SGHVS and CDR2 FQNEAQ. The CDR3 is 15 amino acids. V dropped 4 bases and J dropped 9 bases, with 21 bases sitting between them. The CDR3 reads CASSSLGTSMWAQYF. The CDR3 DNA reads as TGTGCCAGCAGCTCATTAGGGACTTCTATGTGGGCCCAGTACTTC.

This clone has a handful of counts. The rearrangement links TRBV4-1 to TRBJ1-4, with D possibly matching TRBD1 (5 bases). The CDR3 length is 15 residues. Germline V gene sequence: CDR1 MGHRA, CDR2 YSYEKL. V was cut by 0 bases and J by 5 bases, with 10 bases left in between. The chain's CDR3 is CASSQDRASNEKLFF. CDR3 DNA sequence: TGCGCCAGCAGCCAAGACAGGGCCTCAAATGAAAAACTGTTTTTT.

DNA for the CDR3: TGTGCCAGCAGCGGGGGACAGGGGGCCGGGGAGCTGTTTTTT. Amino acid sequence: CASSGGQGAGELFF. V gene TRBV5-4 combines with J gene TRBJ2-2, with TRBD1 matching over 11 bases. Germline loops: CDR1 SGHNT, CDR2 YYREEE (reference sequence). J lost 6 bases, V lost 4 bases, and 2 bases had no gene match. This CDR3 is built from 14 residues.

The rearrangement uses TRBV4-1 and TRBJ1-1; D may be TRBD1 (6 bases). Germline-derived CDR1 and CDR2 are MGHRA and YSYEKL. Trimming stripped 0 bases from V and 5 bases from J, with 10 bases between. The CDR3 has 14 amino acids. The CDR3 loop reads CASSQDGGGTEAFF. The CDR3 DNA sequence: TGCGCCAGCAGCCAAGATGGGGGCGGGACTGAAGCTTTCTTT.

Only a few counts were recorded for this clone. The V call is TRBV28, the J call TRBJ2-7, with 8 bases lining up with TRBD1. CDR3 length equals 16 residues. After removal of 6 bases from V and 0 bases from J, the junction contained 10 bases not matched to a gene. CDR1 and CDR2 from the germline V gene are MDHEN and SYDVKM. The chain's CDR3 is CASSYGTGSVSYEQYV. CDR3 sequence (DNA): TGTGCCAGCAGCTATGGGACAGGCTCGGTCTCCTACGAGCAGTACGTC.

This rearrangement joins TRBV11-2 to TRBJ1-1; D is unresolved. The CDR3 covers 13 residues. V lost 2 bases to trimming and J lost 4 bases, with 8 bases between them. Germline loops: CDR1 SGHAT, CDR2 FQNNGV. This chain's CDR3 is CASSLLRGTEAFF. The CDR3 DNA reads TGTGCCAGCAGCTTACTTCGCGGCACTGAAGCTTTCTTT.

The chain couples TRBV4-1 to TRBJ2-2; no clear D. Germline assignment: CDR1 MGHRA and CDR2 YSYEKL. The CDR3 contains 14 residues. V lost 4 bases and J lost 2, with 8 bases in between. CDR3 nucleotide sequence: TGCGCCAGCAGCCCGAGCCGTAACACCGGGGAGCTGTTTTTT. It is translated as CASSPSRNTGELFF.

The chain uses TRBV4-1 and TRBJ2-1; 8 bases are shared with TRBD1. Looked up from germline, CDR1 is MGHRA and CDR2 is YSYEKL. Trimming at V came to 6 bases and at J to 5 bases, leaving 0 bases not matched to a gene. This CDR3 spans 12 amino acids. CDR3 protein: CASRTGDNEQFF. The CDR3 DNA follows: TGCGCCAGCAGGACAGGGGACAATGAGCAGTTCTTC.

The chain combines TRBV10-3 with TRBJ2-3; 7 positions match TRBD2. The junction had 2 bases not matched to a gene; V was cut back by 3 bases and J by 2 bases. The CDR3 runs to 14 residues. Germline CDR1 reads ENHRY; CDR2 reads SYGVKD. The CDR3: CAISEAGTTDTQYF. The CDR3, as DNA: TGTGCCATCAGTGAAGCGGGAACCACAGATACGCAGTATTTT.

V is TRBV2 and J is TRBJ1-1; D is uncertain. Germline-derived CDR1 and CDR2 are SNHLY and FYNNEI. The CDR3 has 17 amino acids. V dropped 4 bases and J dropped 3 bases, with 21 bases sitting between them. This chain's CDR3 is CASSVPGVGGQDTEAFF. In DNA form, the CDR3 reads TGTGCCAGCAGTGTCCCGGGAGTAGGCGGTCAAGACACTGAAGCTTTCTTT.

As regards this clone: Other DNA sequences in the same sample also yield this CDR3. The chain combines TRBV11-2 with TRBJ1-6; no clear D gene. Germline values: CDR1 SGHAT, CDR2 FQNNGV. The CDR3 is 15 amino acids. V lost 0 bases to trimming and J lost 9 bases, with 12 bases between them. The CDR3 reads CASSLDREGGSPLHF. CDR3 sequence (DNA): TGTGCCAGCAGCTTAGACCGTGAGGGAGGTTCACCCCTCCACTTT.

The rearrangement joins TRBV7-9 to TRBJ1-1; no definite D call. The CDR3 has 12 residues. V lost 3 bases to trimming and J lost 6 bases, with 8 bases between them. CDR1 is SEHNR, CDR2 FQNEAQ, per germline (reference sequence). The CDR3 here is CASSLGGSEAFF. In DNA, the CDR3 is TGTGCCAGCAGCTTGGGAGGGTCTGAAGCTTTCTTT.

This clone was counted only a few times. The J gene is TRBJ2-1, the V gene TRBV7-3; 7 bases line up with TRBD2. Germline V gene sequence: CDR1 SGHTA, CDR2 FQGTGA. This CDR3 has 14 residues. V was clipped by 5 bases and J by 10 bases; unmatched bases: 11. The CDR3 nucleotides read TGTGCCAGCAGCCCCCTGGGGGGGGTGGCCGAGCAGTTCTTC. It specifies CASSPLGGVAEQFF.

J is TRBJ1-2 and V is TRBV2; D might be TRBD1 (5 bases). CDR1 is SNHLY and CDR2 is FYNNEI in the germline V gene. There are 13 residues in the CDR3. The V and J ends lost 6 bases and 2 bases respectively, with 10 bases between them. CDR3 nucleotides: TGTGCCAGCAGCGGCAGGGAAAACTATGGCTACACCTTC. It yields the protein CASSGRENYGYTF.

This chain connects TRBV27 to TRBJ1-5; the match to TRBD1 covers 11 bases. The V gene's germline CDR1 is MNHEY and CDR2 SMNVEV (reference sequence). Trimming cost V 2 bases and J 4 bases; bases outside gene matches: 4. The CDR3 covers 16 residues. CDR3 bases: TGTGCCAGCAGTTTAGCTGGACAGGGGGCGAATCAGCCCCAGCATTTT. Encoded protein: CASSLAGQGANQPQHF.

This chain joins TRBV29-1 and TRBJ2-5, with 14 bases lining up with TRBD2. From germline, CDR1 is SQVTM and CDR2 ANQGSEA. The V segment lost 6 bases and the J segment 5 bases; nucleotides outside the gene matches: 8. There are 15 residues in the CDR3. The CDR3 loop is CSVEGLAGEKETQYF. The CDR3 region has the DNA TGCAGCGTCGAGGGACTAGCGGGGGAAAAGGAGACCCAGTACTTC.